This TCR beta chain was sequenced in a study of blood T cell repertoires in COVID-19. Turning to the study itself: Sites across the United States, Italy and Spain contributed samples from acute and convalescent COVID-19. PBMCs, B-cell-depleted T cells, or T cells provided the cDNA or gDNA that made up the material.

As processed by the authors: Reference gene primer amplification yielded estimated nucleated cell counts. Using immunoSEQ multiplex PCR, the repertoire was profiled, and TCRdb retains in-frame clones only, with some absent. The V and J calls and clone size are taken from that table; D and trimming were inferred from the DNA. The repertoire includes hundreds of thousands of clones, roughly 86% of them detected once, and approximately 7.3% sits in the top ten. Between the trimmed V and J ends, which lost 0 bases and 0 bases, there was a span of 11 bases. The germline gives CDR1 GTSNPN, CDR2 SVGIG (reference sequence). The CDR3 runs to 15 residues. While infection was still active, Seattle patients were enrolled and then followed longitudinally.

The source material was peripheral blood. V and J are TRBV30 and TRBJ1-1; D is ambiguous. The TCR was taken from a woman in her sixties or seventies with COVID-19, enrolled during active disease. DNA for the CDR3: TGTGCCTGGAGTGTATTTCGAACTATGAACACTGAAGCTTTCTTT. Translation: CAWSVFRTMNTEAFF.